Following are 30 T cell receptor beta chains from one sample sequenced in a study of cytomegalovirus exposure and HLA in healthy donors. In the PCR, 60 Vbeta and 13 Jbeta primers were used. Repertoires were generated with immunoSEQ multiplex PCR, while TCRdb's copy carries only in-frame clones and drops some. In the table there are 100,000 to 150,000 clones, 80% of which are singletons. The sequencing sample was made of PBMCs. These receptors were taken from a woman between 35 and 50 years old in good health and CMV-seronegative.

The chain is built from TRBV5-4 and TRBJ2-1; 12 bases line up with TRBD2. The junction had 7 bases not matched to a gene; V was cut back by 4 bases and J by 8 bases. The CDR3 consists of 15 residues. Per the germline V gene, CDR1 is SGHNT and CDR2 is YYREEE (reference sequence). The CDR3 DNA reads TGTGCCAGCAGCCTGCCGACTAGCGGGAGTGATGAGCAGTTCTTC. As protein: CASSLPTSGSDEQFF. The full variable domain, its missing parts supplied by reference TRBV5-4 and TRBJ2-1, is ETGVTQSPTHLIKTRGQQVTLRCSSQSGHNTVSWYQQALGQGPQFIFQYYREEENGRGNFPPRFSGLQFPNYSSELNVNALELDDSALYLCASSLPTSGSDEQFFGPGTRLTVL.

The CDR3 bases are TGCGCCAGCAGCTTGGAGCCACAGGGGGACTATGGCTACACCTTC. It yields the protein CASSLEPQGDYGYTF. The chain couples TRBV5-1 to TRBJ1-2; 8 nucleotides align to TRBD1. The CDR3 has 15 amino acids. CDR1 and CDR2 (germline): SGHRS, YFSETQ. V was pared by 0 bases and J by 3 bases, with 4 bases of the junction left unmatched.

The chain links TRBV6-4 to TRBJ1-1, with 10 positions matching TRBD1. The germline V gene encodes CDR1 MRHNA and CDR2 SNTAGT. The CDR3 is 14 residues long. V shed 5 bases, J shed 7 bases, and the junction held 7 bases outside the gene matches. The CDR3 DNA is TGTGCCAGCAGTACGGGACAGGGGAAGGATGAAGCTTTCTTT. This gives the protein CASSTGQGKDEAFF.

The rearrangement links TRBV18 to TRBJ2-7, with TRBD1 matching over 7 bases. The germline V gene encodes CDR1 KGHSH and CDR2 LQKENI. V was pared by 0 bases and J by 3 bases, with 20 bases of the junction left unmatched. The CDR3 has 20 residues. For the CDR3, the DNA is TGTGCCAGCTCACCACCACAAATCTCCTTCGGGGACAGCCAGGACTACGAGCAGTACTTC. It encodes CASSPPQISFGDSQDYEQYF. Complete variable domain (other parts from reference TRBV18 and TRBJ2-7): NAGVMQNPRHLVRRRGQEARLRCSPMKGHSHVYWYRQLPEEGLKFMVYLQKENIIDESGMPKERFSAEFPKEGPSILRIQQVVRGDSAAYFCASSPPQISFGDSQDYEQYFGPGTRLTVT.

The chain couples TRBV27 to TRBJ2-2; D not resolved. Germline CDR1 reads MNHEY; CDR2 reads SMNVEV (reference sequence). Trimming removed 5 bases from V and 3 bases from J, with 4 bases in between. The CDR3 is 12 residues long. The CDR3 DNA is TGTGCCAGCAGTCCGTACACCGGGGAGCTGTTTTTT. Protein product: CASSPYTGELFF.

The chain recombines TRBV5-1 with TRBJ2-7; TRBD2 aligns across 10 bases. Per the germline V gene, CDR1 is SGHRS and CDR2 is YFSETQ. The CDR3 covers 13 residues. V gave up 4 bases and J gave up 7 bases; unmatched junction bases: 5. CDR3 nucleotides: TGCGCCAGCAGCCCGGGACTAGCGAGGGAGCAGTACTTC. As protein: CASSPGLAREQYF.

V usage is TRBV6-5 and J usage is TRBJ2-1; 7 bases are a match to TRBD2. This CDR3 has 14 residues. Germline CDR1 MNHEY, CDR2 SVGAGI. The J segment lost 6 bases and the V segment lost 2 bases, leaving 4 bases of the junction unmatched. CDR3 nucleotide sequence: TGTGCCAGCAGTTACGGGGGAGGGCGCAATGAGCAGTTCTTC. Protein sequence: CASSYGGGRNEQFF.

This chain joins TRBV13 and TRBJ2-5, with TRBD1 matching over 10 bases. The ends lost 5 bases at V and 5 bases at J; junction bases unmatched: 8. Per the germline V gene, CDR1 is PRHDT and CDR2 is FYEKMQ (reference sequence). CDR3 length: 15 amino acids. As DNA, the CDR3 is TGTGCCAGCAGCACCCCGACAGGGGGCGCGGAGACCCAGTACTTC. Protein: CASSTPTGGAETQYF. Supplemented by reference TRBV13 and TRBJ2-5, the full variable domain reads AAGVIQSPRHLIKEKRETATLKCYPIPRHDTVYWYQQGPGQDPQFLISFYEKMQSDKGSIPDRFSAQQFSDYHSELNMSSLELGDSALYFCASSTPTGGAETQYFGPGTRLLVL.

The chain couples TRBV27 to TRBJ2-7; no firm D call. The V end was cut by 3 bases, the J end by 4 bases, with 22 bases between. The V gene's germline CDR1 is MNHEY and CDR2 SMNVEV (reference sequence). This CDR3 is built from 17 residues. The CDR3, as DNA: TGTGCCAGCAGTTTGTCCGGCAGACGGGTTTTGATGTACGAGCAGTACTTC. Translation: CASSLSGRRVLMYEQYF.

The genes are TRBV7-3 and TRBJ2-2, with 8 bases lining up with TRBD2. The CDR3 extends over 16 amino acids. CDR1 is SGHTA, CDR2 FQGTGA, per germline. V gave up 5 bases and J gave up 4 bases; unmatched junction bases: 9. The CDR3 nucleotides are TGTGCCAGCAGCGCTGGACTAGCCGGGGCCACCGGGGAGCTGTTTTTT. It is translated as CASSAGLAGATGELFF.

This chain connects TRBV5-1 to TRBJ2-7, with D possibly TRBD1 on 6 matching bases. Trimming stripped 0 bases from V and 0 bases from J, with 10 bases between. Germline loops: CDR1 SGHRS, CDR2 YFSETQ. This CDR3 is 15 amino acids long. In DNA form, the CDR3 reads TGCGCCAGCAGCTTGGCCCAGGGGCCCTCCTACGAGCAGTACTTC. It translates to CASSLAQGPSYEQYF.

Here the CDR3 reads CASSSRDSINIQYF. The CDR3 bases are TGTGCCAGCAGCTCCCGGGACAGTATAAACATTCAGTACTTC. This chain uses TRBV5-6 with TRBJ2-4; 7 positions match TRBD1. CDR3 size: 14 residues. CDR1 is SGHDT, CDR2 YYEEEE, per germline. J lost 6 bases, V lost 3 bases, and 6 bases had no gene match. Full variable domain (outside the CDR3, taken from reference TRBV5-6 and TRBJ2-4): DAGVTQSPTHLIKTRGQQVTLRCSPKSGHDTVSWYQQALGQGPQFIFQYYEEEERQRGNFPDRFSGHQFPNYSSELNVNALLLGDSALYLCASSSRDSINIQYFGAGTRLSVL.

In nucleotides, the CDR3 is TGTGCCAGCAGCGATCTAGCGGGGGGCACAGATACGCAGTATTTT. Residues: CASSDLAGGTDTQYF. The gene calls are TRBV7-9 and TRBJ2-3; 10 nucleotides match TRBD2. From germline, CDR1 is SEHNR and CDR2 FQNEAQ (reference sequence). This CDR3 spans 15 amino acids. The V segment lost 5 bases and the J segment 1 base; nucleotides outside the gene matches: 3.

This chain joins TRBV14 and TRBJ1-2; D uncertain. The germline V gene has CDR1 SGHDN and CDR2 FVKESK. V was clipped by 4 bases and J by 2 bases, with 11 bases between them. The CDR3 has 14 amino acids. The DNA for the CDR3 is TGTGCCAGCAGCCCGACTCGGATGAACTATGGCTACACCTTC. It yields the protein CASSPTRMNYGYTF. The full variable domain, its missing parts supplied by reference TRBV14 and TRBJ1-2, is EAGVTQFPSHSVIEKGQTVTLRCDPISGHDNLYWYRRVMGKEIKFLLHFVKESKQDESGMPNNRFLAERTGGTYSTLKVQPAELEDSGVYFCASSPTRMNYGYTFGSGTRLTVV.

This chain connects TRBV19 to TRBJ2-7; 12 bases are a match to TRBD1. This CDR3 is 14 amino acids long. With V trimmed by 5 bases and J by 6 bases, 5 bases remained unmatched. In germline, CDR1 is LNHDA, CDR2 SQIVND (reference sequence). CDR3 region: CASSYGTGGGEQYF. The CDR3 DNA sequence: TGTGCCAGTAGTTACGGGACAGGGGGCGGCGAGCAGTACTTC.

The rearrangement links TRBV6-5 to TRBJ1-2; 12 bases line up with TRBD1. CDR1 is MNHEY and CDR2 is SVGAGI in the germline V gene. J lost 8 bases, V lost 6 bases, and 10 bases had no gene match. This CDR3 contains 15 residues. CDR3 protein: CASRLTGTGGQGYTF. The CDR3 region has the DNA TGTGCCAGCAGGCTTACCGGGACAGGGGGCCAGGGCTACACCTTC.

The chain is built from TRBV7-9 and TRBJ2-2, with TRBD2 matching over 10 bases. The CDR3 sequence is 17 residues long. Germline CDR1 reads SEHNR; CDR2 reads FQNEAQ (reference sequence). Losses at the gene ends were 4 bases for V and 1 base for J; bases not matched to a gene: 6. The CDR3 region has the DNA TGTGCCAGCAGCTCTCTAGCGGGGGCGAAGAACACCGGGGAGCTGTTTTTT. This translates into CASSSLAGAKNTGELFF.

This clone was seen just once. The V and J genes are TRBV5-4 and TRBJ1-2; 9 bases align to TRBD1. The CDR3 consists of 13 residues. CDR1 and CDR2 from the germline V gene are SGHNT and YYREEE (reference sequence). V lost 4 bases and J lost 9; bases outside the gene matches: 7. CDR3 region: CASSNGQGWSYTF. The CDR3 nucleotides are TGTGCCAGCAGCAATGGACAGGGGTGGAGCTACACCTTC.

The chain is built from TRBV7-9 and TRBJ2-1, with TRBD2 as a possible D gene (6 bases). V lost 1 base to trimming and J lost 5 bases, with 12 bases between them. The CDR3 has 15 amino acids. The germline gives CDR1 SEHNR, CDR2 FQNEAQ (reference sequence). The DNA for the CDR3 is TGTGCCAGCAGCTTAGGGACTACACCAAACAATGAGCAGTTCTTC. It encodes CASSLGTTPNNEQFF.

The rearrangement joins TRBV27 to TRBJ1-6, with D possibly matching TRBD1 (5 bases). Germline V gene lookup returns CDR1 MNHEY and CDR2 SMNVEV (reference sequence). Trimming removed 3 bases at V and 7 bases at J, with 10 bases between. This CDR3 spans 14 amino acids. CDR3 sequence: CASSFYGGNSPLHF. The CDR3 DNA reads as TGTGCCAGCAGTTTTTACGGGGGGAATTCACCCCTCCACTTT.

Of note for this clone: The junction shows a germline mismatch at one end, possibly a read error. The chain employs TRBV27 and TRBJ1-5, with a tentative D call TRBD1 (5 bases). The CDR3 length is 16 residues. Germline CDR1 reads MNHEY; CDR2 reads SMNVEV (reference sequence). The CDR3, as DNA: TGTGCCGGCAGTTTATCCACAGGTGACCTAAATCAGCCCCAGCATTTT. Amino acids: CAGSLSTGDLNQPQHF.

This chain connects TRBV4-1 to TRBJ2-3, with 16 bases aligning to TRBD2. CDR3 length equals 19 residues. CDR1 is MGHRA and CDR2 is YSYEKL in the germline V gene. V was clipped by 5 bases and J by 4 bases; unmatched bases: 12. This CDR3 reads CASSTGIGTSGRDADTQYF. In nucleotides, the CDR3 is TGCGCCAGCAGCACTGGAATCGGGACTAGCGGGAGGGACGCAGATACGCAGTATTTT.

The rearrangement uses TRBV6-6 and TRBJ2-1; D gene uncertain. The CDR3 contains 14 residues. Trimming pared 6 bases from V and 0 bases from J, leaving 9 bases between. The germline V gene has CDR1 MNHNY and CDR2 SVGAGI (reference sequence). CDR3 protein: CASSPPSSYNEQFF. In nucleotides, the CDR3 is TGTGCCAGCAGCCCCCCCTCCTCCTACAATGAGCAGTTCTTC.

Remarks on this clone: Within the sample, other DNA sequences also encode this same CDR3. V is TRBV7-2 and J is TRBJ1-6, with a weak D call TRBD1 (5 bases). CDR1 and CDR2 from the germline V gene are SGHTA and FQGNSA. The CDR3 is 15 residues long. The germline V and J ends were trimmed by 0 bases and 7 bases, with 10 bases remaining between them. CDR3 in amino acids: CASSLAGPPNSPLHF. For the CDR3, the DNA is TGTGCCAGCAGCTTAGCGGGGCCTCCAAATTCACCCCTCCACTTT.

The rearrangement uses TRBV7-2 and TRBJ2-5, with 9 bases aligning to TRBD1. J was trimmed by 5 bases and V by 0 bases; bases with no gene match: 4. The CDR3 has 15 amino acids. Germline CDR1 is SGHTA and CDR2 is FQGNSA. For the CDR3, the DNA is TGTGCCAGCAGCTTAGCTTACAGGGGGCGGGAGACCCAGTACTTC. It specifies CASSLAYRGRETQYF.

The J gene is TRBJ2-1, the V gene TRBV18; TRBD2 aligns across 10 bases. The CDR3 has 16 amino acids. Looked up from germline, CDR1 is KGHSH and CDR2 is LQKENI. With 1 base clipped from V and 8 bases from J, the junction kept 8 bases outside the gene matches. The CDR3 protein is CASSPLGTSALDEQFF. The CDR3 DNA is TGTGCCAGCTCACCACTGGGGACTAGCGCCCTGGATGAGCAGTTCTTC.

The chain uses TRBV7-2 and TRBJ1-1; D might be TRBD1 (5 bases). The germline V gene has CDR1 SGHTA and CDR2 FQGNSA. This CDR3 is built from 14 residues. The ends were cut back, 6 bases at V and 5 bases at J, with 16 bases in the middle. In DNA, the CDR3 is TGTGCCAGCAGTTCCAACAGGTTCTTTACTGAAGCTTTCTTT. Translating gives CASSSNRFFTEAFF.

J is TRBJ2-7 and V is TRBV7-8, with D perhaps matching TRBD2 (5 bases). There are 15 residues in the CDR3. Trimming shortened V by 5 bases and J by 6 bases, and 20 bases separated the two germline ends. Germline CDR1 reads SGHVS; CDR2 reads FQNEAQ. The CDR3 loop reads CASSHPWTAGSEQYF. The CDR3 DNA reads TGTGCCAGCAGCCACCCTTGGACGGCGGGTTCCGAGCAGTACTTC. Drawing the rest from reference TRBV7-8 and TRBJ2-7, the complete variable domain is GAGVSQSPRYKVAKRGQDVALRCDPISGHVSLFWYQQALGQGPEFLTYFQNEAQLDKSGLPSDRFFAERPEGSVSTLKIQRTQQEDSAVYLCASSHPWTAGSEQYFGPGTRLTVT.

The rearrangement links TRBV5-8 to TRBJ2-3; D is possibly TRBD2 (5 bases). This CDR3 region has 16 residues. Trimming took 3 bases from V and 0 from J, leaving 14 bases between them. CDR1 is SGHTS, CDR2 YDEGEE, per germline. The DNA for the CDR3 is TGTGCCAGCAGCTCCTTCGGGGTTGGTAGCACAGATACGCAGTATTTT. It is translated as CASSSFGVGSTDTQYF.

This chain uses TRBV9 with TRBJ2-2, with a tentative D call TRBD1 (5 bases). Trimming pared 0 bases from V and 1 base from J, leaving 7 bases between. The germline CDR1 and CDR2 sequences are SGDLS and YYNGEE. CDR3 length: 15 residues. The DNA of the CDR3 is TGTGCCAGCAGCGTAGGGCAGGGGAACACCGGGGAGCTGTTTTTT. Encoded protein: CASSVGQGNTGELFF.